The entry below describes one T cell receptor (beta chain). These data come from a study of blood T cell repertoires in COVID-19. V lost 4 bases to trimming and J lost 6 bases; unmatched junction nucleotides: 10. CDR1 and CDR2 (germline): SGHKS, YYEKEE (reference sequence). The CDR3 covers 14 residues. Measured with immunoSEQ multiplex PCR; TCRdb has only the in-frame clones, and not every one. The table has some 400,000 clones, over 75% seen once; the top ten hold 0.9% to 1.2%. The sample consisted of PBMCs or T cells enriched from blood (not recorded which). The sequence was obtained from a man younger than 45 who had recovered from COVID-19. V and J are TRBV5-5 and TRBJ2-7; TRBD2 agrees at 7 bases. In nucleotides, the CDR3 is TGTGCCAGCAGCCGAGGGGACTACCGCCGCGAGCAGTACTTC. It codes for CASSRGDYRREQYF.